The 31 T cell receptor beta chains in this list originate from one sample, sequenced in a study of shared clonotypes between healthy human individuals (dated by TCRdb to 2019 to 2021). Libraries came from the immunoSEQ multiplex PCR assay. Not all clones reach the TCRdb copy of this immuneACCESS table, which keeps in-frame sequences only. Checked studies attribute under half of the gap to unresolved V genes and leave the rest unexplained. The sample data list 450,000 to 600,000 clones, and around 80% of these were observed just once. The ten largest clonotypes hold about 12% of the sample. What was sequenced was PBMCs. Every receptor here comes from a woman in her thirties or forties in good health. Some clones in this sample may be carry-over from other donors' samples.

The chain recombines TRBV7-2 with TRBJ2-3; possible D gene TRBD1, 6 bases. Germline CDR1 SGHTA, CDR2 FQGNSA. This CDR3 contains 12 residues. Trimming removed 11 bases from V and 5 bases from J, with 14 bases in between. The CDR3 sequence: CASLRRGDTQYF. The CDR3 nucleotides are TGTGCCTCCCTACGCAGGGGAGATACGCAGTATTTT.

There are a few counts of this clone. The genes are TRBV5-5 and TRBJ2-7; 11 nucleotides agree with TRBD2. V was pared by 2 bases and J by 1 base, with 2 bases of the junction left unmatched. In germline, CDR1 is SGHKS, CDR2 YYEKEE (reference sequence). The CDR3 is made up of 15 amino acids. CDR3 residues: CASSFRLAGSYEQYF. As DNA, the CDR3 is TGTGCCAGCAGCTTTAGACTAGCGGGATCCTACGAGCAGTACTTC.

This clone was observed a single time. This chain connects TRBV5-4 to TRBJ2-5; tentative D call: TRBD2 (5 bases). In germline, CDR1 is SGHNT, CDR2 YYREEE (reference sequence). Trimming removed 0 bases from V and 5 bases from J, with 14 bases in between. This CDR3 region has 15 residues. The CDR3 DNA is TGTGCCAGCAGCTTGGGTTTTGGGGAGTTGGAGACCCAGTACTTC. Translated, it gives CASSLGFGELETQYF.

The chain recombines TRBV7-2 with TRBJ1-1, with 7 bases fitting TRBD1. From germline, CDR1 is SGHTA and CDR2 FQGNSA. V shed 5 bases, J shed 1 base, and the junction held 7 bases outside the gene matches. The CDR3 spans 15 residues. Here the CDR3 DNA reads TGTGCCAGCAGCCGAGACAGGGCGGAGAACACTGAAGCTTTCTTT. Its translation: CASSRDRAENTEAFF.

The genes are TRBV6-1 and TRBJ1-5, with TRBD1 matching over 8 bases. Looked up from germline, CDR1 is MNHNS and CDR2 is SASEGT. Unmatched junction bases numbered 8, after V lost 7 bases and J lost 6 bases. CDR3 length: 14 amino acids. CDR3 nucleotides: TGTGCCAGCATAAGGCAGGGGGCTTTTCAGCCCCAGCATTTT. This codes for CASIRQGAFQPQHF.

V is TRBV4-1 and J is TRBJ2-3, with a weak D call TRBD2 (7 bases). The CDR3 loop spans 18 amino acids. Looked up from germline, CDR1 is MGHRA and CDR2 is YSYEKL. V lost 1 base and J lost 2, with 19 bases in between. The CDR3 loop reads CASSQGSPRGPNTDTQYF. The DNA for the CDR3 is TGCGCCAGCAGCCAAGGTTCCCCGCGGGGGCCGAACACAGATACGCAGTATTTT.

For this clone: A much larger clone differs by one base, so this may be a read error. The chain carries TRBV7-9 and TRBJ2-2; TRBD2 is a possible D gene (6 bases). Trimming took 2 bases from V and 1 from J, leaving 11 bases between them. Germline CDR1 and CDR2: SEHNR and FQNEAQ (reference sequence). The CDR3 is 16 amino acids. The CDR3: CASSLYGLWNTGELFF. CDR3 bases: TGTGCCAGCAGCTTATACGGACTATGGAACACCGGGGAGCTGTTTTTT.

The V call is TRBV30, the J call TRBJ1-6; tentative D call: TRBD1 (6 bases). V lost 4 bases and J 9 bases, leaving 13 bases between the germline ends. The CDR3 totals 13 residues. CDR1 is GTSNPN and CDR2 is SVGIG in the germline V gene (reference sequence). CDR3 sequence reads: CAWTKGGGSPLHF. The CDR3 nucleotides read TGTGCCTGGACTAAGGGGGGGGGTTCACCCCTCCACTTT.

The genes are TRBV15 and TRBJ2-4, with TRBD2 as a possible D gene (5 bases). CDR1 and CDR2 from the germline V gene are LNHNV and YYDKDF (reference sequence). Trimming removed 9 bases at V and 1 base at J, with 16 bases between. This CDR3 has 15 amino acids. The CDR3 region has the DNA TGTGCCACAAATCGGGATCTTGGTGCCAAAAACATTCAGTACTTC. Encoded protein: CATNRDLGAKNIQYF. The whole variable domain, remainder taken from reference TRBV15 and TRBJ2-4, is DAMVIQNPRYQVTQFGKPVTLSCSQTLNHNVMYWYQQKSSQAPKLLFHYYDKDFNNEADTPDNFQSRRPNTSFCFLDIRSPGLGDTAMYLCATNRDLGAKNIQYFGAGTRLSVL.

V is TRBV27 and J is TRBJ2-5; TRBD1 or TRBD2 may be the D gene (5 bases each). Trimming removed 5 bases at V and 5 bases at J, with 18 bases between. In germline, CDR1 is MNHEY, CDR2 SMNVEV (reference sequence). This CDR3 region has 15 residues. CDR3 DNA sequence: TGTGCCAGCAGTCCCCTGAGGGGCCCCCGTGAGACCCAGTACTTC. Its protein is CASSPLRGPRETQYF.

The chain uses TRBV2 and TRBJ2-6, with D possibly matching TRBD1 (6 bases). Germline V gene sequence: CDR1 SNHLY, CDR2 FYNNEI. The CDR3 has 18 amino acids. With 6 bases removed from V and 0 bases from J, the gap between germline ends came to 18 bases. In DNA form, the CDR3 reads TGTGCCAGCAGCACCGGGCTGGGACAAGACTCTGGGGCCAACGTCCTGACTTTC. It codes for CASSTGLGQDSGANVLTF.

The J gene is TRBJ1-2, the V gene TRBV7-2; D possibly corresponds to TRBD1 (5 bases). This CDR3 has 12 residues. Germline V gene data show CDR1 as SGHTA and CDR2 as FQGNSA. V was clipped by 1 base and J by 7 bases, with 7 bases between them. CDR3 sequence reads: CASSLGGTGYTF. The CDR3 DNA reads as TGTGCCAGCAGCTTAGGAGGGACTGGCTACACCTTC.

This clone was seen just once. This chain connects TRBV28 to TRBJ2-3, with D unresolved. V was shortened by 6 bases and J by 1 base, with 17 bases between the two germline ends. CDR3 size: 16 residues. Germline values: CDR1 MDHEN, CDR2 SYDVKM. The CDR3 loop reads CASRQRKGRGTDTQYF. The CDR3 region has the DNA TGTGCCAGCAGGCAGAGGAAGGGCAGAGGCACAGATACGCAGTATTTT.

As regards this clone: The junction shows a germline mismatch at one end, possibly a read error. The rearrangement joins TRBV5-1 to TRBJ2-7; D might be TRBD2 (6 bases). The CDR3 runs to 16 residues. From germline, CDR1 is SGHRS and CDR2 YFSETQ. CDR3 amino acids: CASSLVPGLLAYEQCF. CDR3 coding DNA: TGCGCCAGCAGCTTGGTCCCGGGACTTTTAGCCTACGAGCAGTGCTTC.

The CDR3 here is CASTFGGARSFEQFF. For the CDR3, the DNA is TGCGCCAGCACCTTCGGGGGGGCCCGGTCTTTTGAGCAGTTCTTC. The gene calls are TRBV5-1 and TRBJ2-1, with 8 bases fitting TRBD2. The length of the CDR3 is 15 residues. V gave up 6 bases and J gave up 9 bases; unmatched junction bases: 14. CDR1 is SGHRS and CDR2 is YFSETQ in the germline V gene.

The V gene is TRBV7-2, the J gene TRBJ2-2; D possibly corresponds to TRBD2 (6 bases). Per the germline V gene, CDR1 is SGHTA and CDR2 is FQGNSA. This CDR3 is built from 16 residues. V gave up 5 bases and J gave up 2 bases, with 15 bases separating them. The CDR3 nucleotides are TGTGCCAGCAGCAGTACCGGGACTTACAACACCGGGGAGCTGTTTTTT. It specifies CASSSTGTYNTGELFF.

The CDR3 DNA reads as TGTGCCAGCCCCGTTGCAGGGAGAGAGACCCAGTACTTC. Translated, it gives CASPVAGRETQYF. The rearrangement uses TRBV2 and TRBJ2-5; D may correspond to TRBD1 or TRBD2 (5 bases each). The germline V gene encodes CDR1 SNHLY and CDR2 FYNNEI. The CDR3 covers 13 residues. The germline V and J ends were trimmed by 8 bases and 4 bases, with 14 bases remaining between them.

The CDR3 reads CAWKTRGVSYTF. CDR3 bases: TGTGCCTGGAAAACCAGGGGCGTTAGCTACACCTTC. The genes are TRBV30 and TRBJ1-2; D perhaps matches TRBD1 (6 bases). There are 12 residues in the CDR3. The V end was cut by 4 bases, the J end by 9 bases, with 15 bases between. Germline CDR1 is GTSNPN and CDR2 is SVGIG (reference sequence).

A word on this clone: This specimen includes other DNA sequences encoding the same CDR3. J is TRBJ2-3 and V is TRBV4-3; D is unclear. This CDR3 region has 15 residues. Trimming removed 0 bases from V and 0 bases from J, with 7 bases in between. CDR1 LGHNA and CDR2 YSLEER come from the germline V gene. This CDR3 reads CASSQDPASTDTQYF. As DNA, the CDR3 is TGCGCCAGCAGCCAAGATCCAGCGAGCACAGATACGCAGTATTTT.

The chain is built from TRBV5-4 and TRBJ2-5; 9 bases match TRBD1. J gave up 5 bases and V 4 bases, and 6 bases lay outside the gene matches. In germline, CDR1 is SGHNT, CDR2 YYREEE (reference sequence). The CDR3 contains 14 residues. The CDR3 spells CASSPRTGDETQYF. The CDR3 bases are TGTGCCAGCAGCCCCCGGACAGGGGACGAGACCCAGTACTTC. The variable domain in full, completed from reference TRBV5-4 and TRBJ2-5, reads ETGVTQSPTHLIKTRGQQVTLRCSSQSGHNTVSWYQQALGQGPQFIFQYYREEENGRGNFPPRFSGLQFPNYSSELNVNALELDDSALYLCASSPRTGDETQYFGPGTRLLVL.

The V gene is TRBV20-1, the J gene TRBJ2-7, with TRBD1 matching 7 bases. The CDR3 totals 11 residues. Germline-derived CDR1 and CDR2 are DFQATT and SNEGSKA (reference sequence). Unmatched junction bases numbered 2, after V lost 0 bases and J lost 9 bases. CDR3: CSAREGDRQYF. The CDR3 DNA reads as TGCAGTGCTAGAGAAGGGGACAGGCAGTACTTC.

J is TRBJ2-5 and V is TRBV5-1; weak D call: TRBD2 (6 bases). The CDR3 runs 17 residues. V lost 0 bases and J 4 bases, leaving 19 bases between the germline ends. Germline V gene sequence: CDR1 SGHRS, CDR2 YFSETQ. The CDR3 sequence: CASSLVGGGMVGETQYF. CDR3 nucleotide sequence: TGCGCCAGCAGCTTGGTTGGCGGCGGGATGGTGGGAGAGACCCAGTACTTC.

Details on this clone: The junction departs from the called germline gene at one end, perhaps through a read error. The chain combines TRBV7-9 with TRBJ1-5, with unresolved D. Germline lookup yields CDR1 SEHNR and CDR2 FQNEAQ (reference sequence). The CDR3 extends over 17 amino acids. The CDR3, as DNA: TGTGCCAGCAACTTAGCCAGACATCAGTATAGCAATCAGCCCCAGCATTTT. This translates into CASNLARHQYSNQPQHF.

This clone was seen just once. The CDR3 DNA reads TGTGCCAGCAGAAGGGGTGGGACAGGGTTCTACGAGCAGTACTTC. Translation gives CASRRGGTGFYEQYF. The chain couples TRBV6-5 to TRBJ2-5, with 9 positions matching TRBD1. TRBJ2-7 explains the end of the DNA better; the J call may be wrong. There are 15 residues in the CDR3. Germline CDR1 MNHEY, CDR2 SVGAGI.

The rearrangement links TRBV18 to TRBJ2-3, with a weak D call TRBD2 (5 bases). From germline, CDR1 is KGHSH and CDR2 LQKENI. The V end was cut by 4 bases, the J end by 6 bases, with 14 bases between. The CDR3 contains 14 residues. CDR3: CASSLGIGMDTQYF. The CDR3 DNA is TGTGCCAGCTCACTCGGGATAGGGATGGATACGCAGTATTTT.

The chain carries TRBV10-3 and TRBJ2-7; D remains unclear. V was shortened by 4 bases and J by 0 bases, with 19 bases between the two germline ends. The CDR3 length is 17 residues. CDR1 ENHRY and CDR2 SYGVKD come from the germline V gene. CDR3 residues: CAISGQIVRPSSYEQYF. DNA of the CDR3: TGTGCCATCAGTGGACAAATAGTGCGACCGAGCTCCTACGAGCAGTACTTC.

This sequence joins TRBV18 and TRBJ1-5, with D possibly matching TRBD1 (5 bases). V lost 3 bases and J 6 bases, leaving 15 bases between the germline ends. Germline assignment: CDR1 KGHSH and CDR2 LQKENI. This CDR3 has 15 amino acids. CDR3 residues: CASSPETVTSQPQHF. The CDR3 DNA reads TGTGCCAGCTCACCGGAGACAGTTACAAGTCAGCCCCAGCATTTT.

The genes are TRBV5-1 and TRBJ2-1; D is unclear. Germline CDR1 and CDR2: SGHRS and YFSETQ. The CDR3 totals 13 residues. Trimming left V 6 bases short and J 4 bases short, with 11 bases between. CDR3 protein: CASKNGSYNEQFF. The CDR3, as DNA: TGCGCCAGCAAGAACGGATCTTACAATGAGCAGTTCTTC.

This clone was detected ten times or more. Written as DNA, the CDR3 is TGTGCCAGCAGCCTCCCAGGGTATGGCTACACCTTC. Protein product: CASSLPGYGYTF. The chain uses TRBV28 and TRBJ1-2; D is perhaps TRBD1 (5 bases). The CDR3 extends over 12 amino acids. Germline-derived CDR1 and CDR2 are MDHEN and SYDVKM. V was pared by 6 bases and J by 5 bases, with 10 bases between.

This clone appeared a single time. The rearrangement links TRBV28 to TRBJ2-7; TRBD1 matches 12 bases. V dropped 5 bases and J dropped 5; count of bases not matched to a gene: 10. The CDR3 is made up of 16 amino acids. In germline, CDR1 is MDHEN, CDR2 SYDVKM. The CDR3 is CASSPTRGQGANEQYF. For the CDR3, the DNA is TGTGCCAGCAGTCCTACCCGGGGACAGGGGGCAAACGAGCAGTACTTC.

The V and J genes are TRBV9 and TRBJ1-4; D remains ambiguous. V gave up 0 bases and J gave up 0 bases, with 6 bases separating them. Germline lookup yields CDR1 SGDLS and CDR2 YYNGEE. This CDR3 contains 15 residues. This CDR3 reads CASSVGPTTNEKLFF. CDR3 DNA: TGTGCCAGCAGCGTAGGACCCACAACTAATGAAAAACTGTTTTTT.